The 11 T cell receptor beta chains below were found in one sample sequenced in a study of blood T cell repertoires in COVID-19. The table came from immunoSEQ multiplex PCR; TCRdb's copy has only in-frame clones and leaves some out. The sample gives 280,000 or so clones, about 91% of which show up once; 5.5% to 7% is in the top ten. Sequenced: peripheral blood. Source of these receptors: a woman in her 30s who had recovered from COVID-19.

This clone turned up a few times. V and J are TRBV30 and TRBJ1-1; D is uncertain. V lost 6 bases and J 1 base, leaving 6 bases between the germline ends. CDR3 size: 11 residues. Germline V gene data show CDR1 as GTSNPN and CDR2 as SVGIG (reference sequence). CDR3 DNA: TGTGCCTGTCACAGGAACACTGAAGCTTTCTTT. Amino acids: CACHRNTEAFF.

The chain employs TRBV2 and TRBJ1-1; D ambiguous. V lost 3 bases to trimming and J lost 10 bases, with 15 bases between them. Germline-derived CDR1 and CDR2 are SNHLY and FYNNEI. The CDR3 contains 13 residues. The CDR3 here is CASSDQVSIGAFF. DNA of the CDR3: TGTGCCAGCAGTGACCAGGTTTCAATAGGAGCTTTCTTT.

The chain carries TRBV2 and TRBJ2-1; TRBD2 matches 8 bases. Germline values: CDR1 SNHLY, CDR2 FYNNEI. J lost 8 bases, V lost 5 bases, and 5 bases had no gene match. The CDR3 covers 13 residues. Written as DNA, the CDR3 is TGTGCCAGCAGTCCCGGGACTAGTGATGAGCAGTTCTTC. Protein product: CASSPGTSDEQFF.

The V call is TRBV6-4, the J call TRBJ1-1, with 7 bases matching TRBD1. V lost 5 bases and J lost 0; bases outside the gene matches: 3. Germline assignment: CDR1 MRHNA and CDR2 SNTAGT. CDR3 length: 14 amino acids. The CDR3 is CASSRGGMNTEAFF. CDR3 sequence (DNA): TGTGCCAGCAGTCGAGGGGGCATGAACACTGAAGCTTTCTTT.

Remarks on this clone: The junction differs from germline at one of its ends, possibly a read error. This chain uses TRBV7-6 with TRBJ2-5; 7 positions agree with TRBD2. The CDR3 loop spans 15 amino acids. The germline gives CDR1 SGHVS, CDR2 FNYEAQ. CDR3 loop: CASSPRGTYQETQYF. CDR3 DNA sequence: TGTGCCAGCAGCCCGCGGGGGACTTACCAGGAGACCCAGTACTTC.

This clone has a single count. The V call is TRBV6-5, the J call TRBJ1-2; D is uncertain. The CDR3 loop spans 14 amino acids. V was cut by 0 bases and J by 5 bases, with 10 bases left in between. The germline V gene has CDR1 MNHEY and CDR2 SVGAGI. CDR3 bases: TGTGCCAGCAGTTACTCGCACAGCGGATATGGCTACACCTTC. Amino acids: CASSYSHSGYGYTF.

The chain is built from TRBV18 and TRBJ2-7; 10 bases are shared with TRBD1. The CDR3 runs 15 residues. J was trimmed by 2 bases and V by 3 bases; bases with no gene match: 4. CDR1 and CDR2 from the germline V gene are KGHSH and LQKENI. CDR3 nucleotide sequence: TGTGCCAGCTCACCGGGGGACAGGGGTGCCTACGAGCAGTACTTC. The encoded protein is CASSPGDRGAYEQYF.

The chain uses TRBV19 and TRBJ1-2, with TRBD1 identical over 7 bases. The junction had 7 bases not matched to a gene; V was cut back by 6 bases and J by 0 bases. This CDR3 is 15 amino acids long. The germline V gene encodes CDR1 LNHDA and CDR2 SQIVND (reference sequence). CDR3 bases: TGTGCCAGTAGCCGGAGGGACAGAGCTAACTATGGCTACACCTTC. It encodes CASSRRDRANYGYTF. Full variable domain (outside the CDR3, taken from reference TRBV19 and TRBJ1-2): DGGITQSPKYLFRKEGQNVTLSCEQNLNHDAMYWYRQDPGQGLRLIYYSQIVNDFQKGDIAEGYSVSREKKESFPLTVTSAQKNPTAFYLCASSRRDRANYGYTFGSGTRLTVV.

CDR3 DNA: TGTGCCAGCGAAGGACAGGCCCATCAGCCCCAGCATTTT. Amino acid sequence: CASEGQAHQPQHF. V usage is TRBV6-5 and J usage is TRBJ1-5; 7 positions match TRBD1. Germline-derived CDR1 and CDR2 are MNHEY and SVGAGI. The V gene end was trimmed by 8 bases and the J gene end by 5 bases; junction bases not matched to a gene: 6. CDR3 length: 13 amino acids.

The chain employs TRBV28 and TRBJ1-1; 7 bases are shared with TRBD1. Germline V gene data show CDR1 as MDHEN and CDR2 as SYDVKM. The CDR3 extends over 15 amino acids. The junction had 7 bases not matched to a gene; V was cut back by 5 bases and J by 1 base. As DNA, the CDR3 is TGTGCCAGCAGTCCCAGGGGGTCGGGGAACACTGAAGCTTTCTTT. This sequence encodes CASSPRGSGNTEAFF. Full variable domain (outside the CDR3, taken from reference TRBV28 and TRBJ1-1): DVKVTQSSRYLVKRTGEKVFLECVQDMDHENMFWYRQDPGLGLRLIYFSYDVKMKEKGDIPEGYSVSREKKERFSLILESASTNQTSMYLCASSPRGSGNTEAFFGQGTRLTVV.

The V call is TRBV5-1, the J call TRBJ2-7; 13 bases agree with TRBD2. The germline V gene has CDR1 SGHRS and CDR2 YFSETQ. After removal of 3 bases from V and 2 bases from J, the junction contained 5 bases not matched to a gene. The length of the CDR3 is 16 residues. The CDR3 coding sequence is TGCGCCAGCAGCTCATGGACTAGCGGGGGCCCCTACGAGCAGTACTTC. It translates to CASSSWTSGGPYEQYF. The full variable domain, rest sourced from reference TRBV5-1 and TRBJ2-7, is KAGVTQTPRYLIKTRGQQVTLSCSPISGHRSVSWYQQTPGQGLQFLFEYFSETQRNKGNFPGRFSGRQFSNSRSEMNVSTLELGDSALYLCASSSWTSGGPYEQYFGPGTRLTVT.